This passage covers 30 T cell receptor beta chains from one sample sequenced in a study of T cell repertoires in cytomegalovirus infection. TCRdb re-called the reads with MiXCR, one entry per CDR3 protein. The sample shows approximately 71,000 distinct CDR3 sequences, about 20% of them seen only once. Their specific antigens are unknown. Sequencing used CD8+ T cells from cultured PBMCs, obtained from culture after CMV antigen stimulation. These receptors all come from a human donor in good health (CMV status not recorded). Some clones in this sample may be carry-over from other donors' samples.

The chain uses TRBV15 and TRBJ1-3; D remains ambiguous. Deletions cut 0 bases from V and 3 bases from J, with 9 bases between. The CDR3 contains 15 residues. Germline CDR1 LNHNV, CDR2 YYDKDF (reference sequence). Written as DNA, the CDR3 is TGTGCCACCAGCAGAGATCAAAACGGTGGAAACACCATATATTTT. It codes for CATSRDQNGGNTIYF.

The chain employs TRBV27 and TRBJ2-2; no definite D call. V lost 3 bases to trimming and J lost 4 bases, with 6 bases between them. Germline lookup yields CDR1 MNHEY and CDR2 SMNVEV (reference sequence). CDR3 length: 13 amino acids. Here the CDR3 DNA reads TGTGCCAGCAGTTTTGGCGCCACCGGGGAGCTGTTTTTT. Protein sequence: CASSFGATGELFF.

The table lists this clonotype with a few counts. The gene calls are TRBV10-3 and TRBJ1-1; 7 nucleotides agree with TRBD1. The CDR3 contains 18 residues. With V trimmed by 4 bases and J by 5 bases, 19 bases remained unmatched. Germline V CDR1 and CDR2: ENHRY, SYGVKD. In DNA form, the CDR3 reads TGTGCCATCAGTGGGACTTTTCTGGGACAGCATGAATGGACTGAAGCTTTCTTT. It encodes CAISGTFLGQHEWTEAFF.

The table lists this clonotype with a few counts. V usage is TRBV7-2 and J usage is TRBJ2-3; D gene uncertain. The CDR3 covers 12 residues. V lost 5 bases, J lost 2 bases, and 5 bases lay in between. Germline V lookup: CDR1 SGHTA, CDR2 FQGNSA. The CDR3 is CASSPNTDTQYF. DNA of the CDR3: TGTGCCAGCAGCCCCAACACAGATACGCAGTATTTT.

This clonotype was picked up a small number of times. V usage is TRBV6-1 and J usage is TRBJ1-5; D is perhaps TRBD1 (6 bases). CDR1 and CDR2 (germline): MNHNS, SASEGT. The CDR3 length is 20 residues. The V end lost 7 bases, the J end lost 5 bases, and 33 bases lay between the germline ends. CDR3 in DNA: TGTGCCAGCACCTCTTTTTTTCCAACCGGGACACTTACCTTTCATCAGCCCCAGCATTTT. Its translation is CASTSFFPTGTLTFHQPQHF.

The table lists this clonotype with a few counts. V and J are TRBV12-3 or TRBV12-4 and TRBJ1-6; possible D gene TRBD1, 6 bases. Deletions cut 5 bases from V and 9 bases from J, with 11 bases between. This CDR3 spans 13 amino acids. CDR3 DNA sequence: TGTGCCAGCAGTCGGGACATCAGTTCACCCCTCCACTTT. This encodes CASSRDISSPLHF.

This clonotype has only a few counts. The CDR3 loop is CASSFPPRLEHGPDPGELFF. The CDR3 DNA follows: TGTGCCAGCAGTTTCCCCCCACGCTTAGAACACGGACCAGACCCCGGGGAGCTGTTTTTT. The chain has TRBV6-2 or TRBV6-3 and TRBJ2-2; D call uncertain. The germline V gene has CDR1 MNHEY and CDR2 SVGEGT. This CDR3 contains 20 residues. V shed 4 bases and J shed 6 bases, with 30 bases lying between them.

The sample holds a few counts of this clonotype. The V and J genes are TRBV7-8 and TRBJ2-1; tentatively, D is TRBD2 (5 bases). Trimming removed 1 base from V and 7 bases from J, with 14 bases in between. The CDR3 has 15 residues. CDR1 is SGHVS, CDR2 FQNEAQ, per germline. CDR3 in amino acids: CASSLVPAGGNEQFF. The CDR3 DNA reads TGTGCCAGCAGCTTAGTTCCCGCCGGCGGGAATGAGCAGTTCTTC.

This chain joins TRBV12-5 and TRBJ2-4; D may be TRBD1 (5 bases). The ends were cut back, 11 bases at V and 10 bases at J, with 15 bases in the middle. This CDR3 has 11 amino acids. Germline-derived CDR1 and CDR2 are LGHNT and FRNRAP. The CDR3 here is CAFTGPKIQYF. The DNA of the CDR3 is TGTGCTTTTACAGGTCCTAAAATTCAGTACTTC.

This clonotype was detected ten times or more. The V gene is TRBV28, the J gene TRBJ1-4; D is uncertain. Trimming shortened V by 5 bases and J by 0 bases, and 10 bases separated the two germline ends. Germline CDR1 is MDHEN and CDR2 is SYDVKM. The CDR3 runs 15 residues. CDR3: CASSQYGSTNEKLFF. DNA of the CDR3: TGTGCCAGCAGTCAGTACGGTTCAACTAATGAAAAACTGTTTTTT.

This clonotype came up a few times. This chain links TRBV7-8 with TRBJ1-5; D remains ambiguous. Germline V gene lookup returns CDR1 SGHVS and CDR2 FQNEAQ. V was cut by 5 bases and J by 7 bases, with 15 bases left in between. The CDR3 loop spans 14 amino acids. The CDR3 DNA is TGTGCCAGCAGCCCCCGACCGTCTGGACAGCCCCAGCATTTT. Translation: CASSPRPSGQPQHF.

The V call is TRBV4-1, the J call TRBJ1-5; TRBD1 aligns across 9 bases. The V and J ends lost 3 bases and 7 bases, in that order; junction bases with no gene match: 7. The V gene's germline CDR1 is MGHRA and CDR2 YSYEKL. The CDR3 runs to 15 residues. The CDR3 protein is CASSQGTGLGQPQHF. The CDR3 DNA sequence: TGCGCCAGCAGCCAGGGGACAGGGCTAGGACAGCCCCAGCATTTT.

Written as DNA, the CDR3 is TGTGCCAGCAGTTCCCTCCGACTAGGGGATGAGCAGTTCTTC. This translates into CASSSLRLGDEQFF. The rearrangement links TRBV6-2 or TRBV6-3 to TRBJ2-1, with D tentatively TRBD2 (6 bases). V shed 4 bases and J shed 8 bases, with 15 bases lying between them. This CDR3 has 14 amino acids. Per germline, CDR1 MNHEY and CDR2 SVGEGT.

The V and J genes are TRBV11-1 and TRBJ2-5; D is possibly TRBD2 (6 bases). Looked up from germline, CDR1 is SGHAT and CDR2 is FQDESV (reference sequence). V shed 1 base and J shed 2 bases, with 11 bases lying between them. The CDR3 spans 15 residues. The CDR3 DNA is TGTGCCAGCAGCTTAGGGAGTAGCGGACAAGAGACCCAGTACTTC. Amino acid sequence: CASSLGSSGQETQYF. Drawing the rest from reference TRBV11-1 and TRBJ2-5, the complete variable domain is EAEVAQSPRYKITEKSQAVAFWCDPISGHATLYWYRQILGQGPELLVQFQDESVVDDSQLPKDRFSAERLKGVDSTLKIQPAELGDSAMYLCASSLGSSGQETQYFGPGTRLLVL.

This clonotype was seen a handful of times. This chain joins TRBV27 and TRBJ1-2; 9 bases map to TRBD1. This CDR3 has 12 residues. The V and J ends lost 5 bases and 8 bases, in that order; junction bases with no gene match: 3. Germline CDR1 is MNHEY and CDR2 is SMNVEV (reference sequence). DNA for the CDR3: TGTGCCAGCAGTGGGACAGGGAGAGGCTACACCTTC. Amino acid sequence: CASSGTGRGYTF.

This clonotype was picked up many times. The chain combines TRBV6-1 with TRBJ2-6; D not resolved. V was cut by 1 base and J by 10 bases, with 11 bases left in between. Germline loops: CDR1 MNHNS, CDR2 SASEGT. The CDR3 runs 14 residues. Written as DNA, the CDR3 is TGTGCCAGCAGTGAAGGTCATGGTCTGAACGTCCTGACTTTC. Encoded protein: CASSEGHGLNVLTF.

This clonotype turned up a few times. J is TRBJ1-2 and V is TRBV7-9; 7 bases map to TRBD1. CDR1 is SEHNR, CDR2 FQNEAQ, per germline (reference sequence). Losses at the gene ends were 0 bases for V and 5 bases for J; bases not matched to a gene: 3. The CDR3 spans 14 residues. CDR3 in DNA: TGTGCCAGCAGCTTAGCTTCAGGGGGGTATGGCTACACCTTC. Encoded protein: CASSLASGGYGYTF.

Only a few counts were recorded for this clonotype. J is TRBJ1-1 and V is TRBV28; D unclear. CDR3 size: 11 residues. Trimming took 7 bases from V and 6 from J, leaving 9 bases between them. Germline V gene data show CDR1 as MDHEN and CDR2 as SYDVKM. This CDR3 reads CASNSMAEAFF. For the CDR3, the DNA is TGTGCCAGCAACTCAATGGCTGAAGCTTTCTTT. The entire variable domain, with the rest obtained from reference TRBV28 and TRBJ1-1, is as follows: DVKVTQSSRYLVKRTGEKVFLECVQDMDHENMFWYRQDPGLGLRLIYFSYDVKMKEKGDIPEGYSVSREKKERFSLILESASTNQTSMYLCASNSMAEAFFGQGTRLTVV.

This clonotype was counted at least ten times. This sequence joins TRBV6-2 or TRBV6-3 and TRBJ1-5; D gene uncertain. Trimming shortened V by 2 bases and J by 6 bases, and 14 bases separated the two germline ends. The CDR3 is made up of 15 amino acids. Germline lookup yields CDR1 MNHEY and CDR2 SVGEGT. The CDR3 region has the DNA TGTGCCAGCAGTTACACCGGTTTGATGGTTCAGCCCCAGCATTTT. As protein: CASSYTGLMVQPQHF.

This clonotype has only a few counts. The chain carries TRBV7-8 and TRBJ1-5, with D tentatively TRBD1 (6 bases). The CDR3 is 17 amino acids. Trimming took 2 bases from V and 0 from J, leaving 14 bases between them. The germline CDR1 and CDR2 sequences are SGHVS and FQNEAQ. This chain's CDR3 is CASSLFQQGYSNQPQHF. The CDR3 coding sequence is TGTGCCAGCAGCTTATTCCAACAGGGTTATAGCAATCAGCCCCAGCATTTT.

The table lists this clonotype with a few counts. V and J are TRBV12-3 or TRBV12-4 and TRBJ2-1; no definite D call. The CDR3 is 12 amino acids. V was clipped by 3 bases and J by 8 bases, with 8 bases between them. As DNA, the CDR3 is TGTGCCAGCAGTTTTCCCGGGCATGAGCAGTTCTTC. Protein product: CASSFPGHEQFF.

This clonotype was found many times. This chain links TRBV6-5 with TRBJ2-7, with D possibly being TRBD1 (6 bases). This CDR3 spans 13 amino acids. The ends were cut back, 2 bases at V and 2 bases at J, with 7 bases in the middle. Per the germline V gene, CDR1 is MNHEY and CDR2 is SVGAGI. The CDR3: CASSYGDTYEQYF. DNA of the CDR3: TGTGCCAGCAGTTACGGGGACACCTACGAGCAGTACTTC.

This rearrangement joins TRBV12-3 or TRBV12-4 to TRBJ1-3, with D unresolved. V was trimmed by 6 bases and J by 2 bases, leaving 5 bases between them. The CDR3 extends over 12 amino acids. CDR3 DNA: TGTGCCAGCAGCCTCCCTGGAAACACCATATATTTT. Protein sequence: CASSLPGNTIYF.

This clonotype has only a few counts. The J gene is TRBJ2-5, the V gene TRBV7-9; no clear D. The CDR3 loop spans 11 amino acids. The V end was cut by 4 bases, the J end by 0 bases, with 0 bases between. Germline V gene lookup returns CDR1 SEHNR and CDR2 FQNEAQ (reference sequence). This chain's CDR3 is CASSYQETQYF. CDR3 DNA: TGTGCCAGCAGCTACCAAGAGACCCAGTACTTC.

CDR3 residues: CASRSGDSGNTIYF. The DNA of the CDR3 is TGTGCCAGTAGATCAGGGGACTCTGGAAACACCATATATTTT. The V and J genes are TRBV4-2 and TRBJ1-3; perhaps TRBD1 as D (6 bases). The germline CDR1 and CDR2 sequences are LGHNA and YNFKEQ. The CDR3 has 14 residues. V was pared by 9 bases and J by 0 bases, with 12 bases between.

This clonotype showed up just a few times. The chain carries TRBV7-2 and TRBJ1-5; 7 nucleotides align to TRBD1. Germline V gene sequence: CDR1 SGHTA, CDR2 FQGNSA. With 4 bases clipped from V and 8 bases from J, the junction kept 11 bases outside the gene matches. This CDR3 has 15 residues. DNA of the CDR3: TGTGCCAGCAGCTCCACCCACACAGGGGCTGAGCCCCAGCATTTT. This gives the protein CASSSTHTGAEPQHF. The whole variable domain, filled in from reference TRBV7-2 and TRBJ1-5, reads GAGVSQSPSNKVTEKGKDVELRCDPISGHTALYWYRQSLGQGLEFLIYFQGNSAPDKSGLPSDRFSAERTGGSVSTLTIQRTQQEDSAVYLCASSSTHTGAEPQHFGDGTRLSIL.

The rearrangement links TRBV5-1 to TRBJ1-3; D ambiguous. CDR1 is SGHRS and CDR2 is YFSETQ in the germline V gene. This CDR3 has 15 residues. With 0 bases removed from V and 0 bases from J, the gap between germline ends came to 7 bases. The CDR3 coding sequence is TGCGCCAGCAGCTTGGACAGAAGCTCTGGAAACACCATATATTTT. Translating it yields CASSLDRSSGNTIYF.

This chain links TRBV7-2 with TRBJ1-5; D unresolved. V was clipped by 1 base and J by 4 bases, with 8 bases between them. The CDR3 has 14 residues. Germline loops: CDR1 SGHTA, CDR2 FQGNSA. CDR3 DNA: TGTGCCAGCAGCTTAGGTGGGAGGAATCAGCCCCAGCATTTT. Protein sequence: CASSLGGRNQPQHF.

This clonotype has just a few counts. The V and J genes are TRBV7-6 and TRBJ2-5; 8 bases align to TRBD2. V lost 1 base to trimming and J lost 4 bases; unmatched junction nucleotides: 11. The CDR3 covers 17 residues. CDR1 and CDR2 (germline): SGHVS, FNYEAQ. CDR3 nucleotides: TGTGCCAGCAGCTTAGAACGGGGGGGCTCGATTACAGAGACCCAGTACTTC. It yields the protein CASSLERGGSITETQYF.

The V call is TRBV5-5, the J call TRBJ1-1; no clear D. The CDR3 is 14 amino acids. In germline, CDR1 is SGHKS, CDR2 YYEKEE (reference sequence). Between the trimmed V and J ends, which lost 4 bases and 0 bases, there was a span of 10 bases. DNA of the CDR3: TGTGCCAGCAGCGTATATACAGTGAACACTGAAGCTTTCTTT. Amino acid sequence: CASSVYTVNTEAFF.